Sequencing of this T cell receptor (beta chain) was carried out in a study of T cells in tuberculosis. This clone was observed a few times. Sequencing used immunoSEQ multiplex PCR; TCRdb keeps in-frame clones, though not all of them. Of under 40,000 clones in the sample, just over 90% were seen once. V trimming: 1 base; J trimming: 10 bases; junction bases outside the gene matches: 6. This CDR3 is 15 amino acids long. CDR1 and CDR2 from the germline V gene are WSHSY and SAAADI. The chain carries TRBV10-2 and TRBJ1-6, with 8 bases aligning to TRBD1. This receptor was obtained from a donor between 5 and 29 years old with latent tuberculosis or without tuberculosis infection. What was sequenced was PBMCs. CDR3 loop: CASSELGTGGSPLHF. In DNA form, the CDR3 reads TGCGCCAGCAGTGAGTTGGGGACAGGAGGGTCACCCCTCCACTTT.